The rows below give T cell receptor beta chains drawn from one sample of a study of T-cell reconstitution after alpha-beta-depleted transplantation in children. TCRdb re-called the PCR reads through MiXCR, storing one row per CDR3 protein. Seen here are hundreds of thousands of distinct CDR3 sequences, approximately 12% observed once, and the top ten hold approximately 2.9%. The sequencing used PBMCs from the stem cell graft donor, collected from the stem cell graft. The source of these receptors is a human donor who donated a stem cell graft to a child with acute lymphoblastic leukemia. Both conserved end residues are part of each CDR3. The D gene is left open where the match is weak. For some rows the clone size is stated as once, few or many, or as a class when expanded; others skip it.

d_gene	v_gene	len	j_gene	abundance	CDR3aa	CDR3nt
.	TRBV9	17	TRBJ2-2	.	CASSVASVLANTGELFF	TGTGCCAGCAGCGTAGCATCGGTTCTCGCGAACACCGGGGAGCTGTTTTTT
TRBD1	TRBV20-1	17	TRBJ1-2	few	CSARDGDRAFRNYGYTF	TGCAGTGCTAGAGATGGCGACAGGGCTTTTCGTAACTATGGCTACACCTTC
.	TRBV6-1	13	TRBJ1-4	many	CASSVRAGEKLFF	TGTGCCAGCAGTGTACGGGCGGGCGAAAAACTGTTTTTT
TRBD2	TRBV29-1	13	TRBJ2-3	many	CSSRTSGAGTQYF	TGCAGCTCCCGGACTAGCGGGGCCGGTACGCAGTATTTT
.	TRBV7-6	14	TRBJ1-5	.	CASSLGTRGQPQHF	TGTGCCAGCAGCTTAGGTACTCGCGGTCAGCCCCAGCATTTT
.	TRBV30	13	TRBJ2-1	many	CAWNRQRGNEQFF	TGTGCCTGGAACCGCCAGAGGGGCAATGAGCAGTTCTTC
TRBD1	TRBV5-1	14	TRBJ1-2	many	CASSRDRGKYGYTF	TGCGCCAGCAGCCGCGACAGGGGAAAGTATGGCTACACCTTC
TRBD1	TRBV5-1	15	TRBJ1-2	many	CASSDGTVANYGYTF	TGCGCCAGCAGCGATGGGACAGTAGCTAACTATGGCTACACCTTC
.	TRBV7-9	11	TRBJ1-4	.	CASSWEEKLFF	TGTGCCAGCAGCTGGGAGGAAAAACTGTTTTTT
TRBD2	TRBV29-1	12	TRBJ2-7	many	CSASGSTYEQYF	TGCAGCGCTAGCGGGAGTACCTACGAGCAGTACTTC
TRBD1	TRBV7-2	15	TRBJ1-1	many	CASSFFDRVNTEAFF	TGTGCCAGCAGCTTCTTCGACAGGGTGAACACTGAAGCTTTCTTT
TRBD1	TRBV2	14	TRBJ1-5	many	CASRPDRGNQPQHF	TGTGCCAGCAGGCCGGACAGGGGCAATCAGCCCCAGCATTTT
TRBD2	TRBV6-2/TRBV6-3	16	TRBJ2-1	.	CASRAGLAVPYNEQFF	TGTGCCAGCAGAGCGGGACTAGCGGTTCCCTACAATGAGCAGTTCTTC
.	TRBV7-9	16	TRBJ2-3	few	CASSFGQGGTAGRQYF	TGTGCCAGCAGCTTCGGTCAGGGCGGGACCGCCGGTCGGCAGTATTTT
TRBD2	TRBV4-1	18	TRBJ2-5	.	CASSQEDGGTPSQETQYF	TGCGCCAGCAGCCAAGAGGACGGGGGGACCCCTTCCCAAGAGACCCAGTACTTC
TRBD2	TRBV11-2	19	TRBJ2-2	many	CASSQVVRLAGPPTGELFF	TGTGCCAGCAGCCAAGTTGTCCGACTAGCGGGACCCCCCACCGGGGAGCTGTTTTTT
.	TRBV7-6	18	TRBJ2-1	many	CASSRDGDATSSYNEQFF	TGTGCCAGCAGCCGAGACGGGGACGCTACAAGCTCCTACAATGAGCAGTTCTTC
.	TRBV10-3	14	TRBJ2-2	many	CAITGSSDTGELFF	TGTGCCATCACAGGGTCTAGCGACACCGGGGAGCTGTTTTTT
TRBD1	TRBV4-3	16	TRBJ2-2	many	CASSQVDRGLTGELFF	TGCGCCAGCAGCCAAGTGGACAGGGGGCTAACCGGGGAGCTGTTTTTT
.	TRBV20-1	14	TRBJ1-5	few	CSARDWGSNQPQHF	TGCAGTGCTAGAGATTGGGGTTCCAACCAGCCCCAGCATTTT
.	TRBV14	12	TRBJ2-7	many	CASSKENYEQYF	TGTGCCAGCAGTAAGGAAAACTACGAGCAGTACTTC
.	TRBV10-3	12	TRBJ2-7	many	CAISGNSYEQYF	TGTGCCATCAGTGGCAACTCCTACGAGCAGTACTTC
TRBD1	TRBV7-8	17	TRBJ2-7	many	CASSLAIRQGMAYEQYF	TGTGCCAGCAGCTTAGCCATCCGACAGGGAATGGCCTACGAGCAGTACTTC
TRBD1	TRBV5-1	15	TRBJ2-5	many	CASALGDRVQETQYF	TGCGCCAGCGCATTAGGGGACAGGGTACAAGAGACCCAGTACTTC
.	TRBV20-1	15	TRBJ2-2	many	CSARRGLGGTGELFF	TGCAGCGCAAGAAGGGGATTAGGGGGCACCGGGGAGCTGTTTTTT
.	TRBV30	12	TRBJ1-5	many	CAWRGGSGPQHF	TGTGCCTGGAGGGGGGGCTCCGGGCCCCAGCATTTT
.	TRBV9	15	TRBJ2-3	many	CASSVGGDTTDTQYF	TGTGCCAGCAGCGTAGGAGGGGACACGACAGATACGCAGTATTTT
.	TRBV30	14	TRBJ2-5	.	CAWSDPRIEETQYF	TGTGCCTGGAGTGACCCCAGGATAGAAGAGACCCAGTACTTC
TRBD2	TRBV9	16	TRBJ2-3	many	CASSPGTSLSTDTQYF	TGTGCCAGCAGCCCCGGGACTAGCCTAAGCACAGATACGCAGTATTTT
.	TRBV7-9	15	TRBJ1-5	many	CASSLESGDNQPQHF	TGTGCCAGCAGCTTAGAGTCGGGGGATAATCAGCCCCAGCATTTT
TRBD1	TRBV20-1	13	TRBJ2-5	many	CSAADRSSKPQYF	TGCAGTGCCGCGGACAGGAGTTCAAAACCTCAGTACTTC
.	TRBV12-3/TRBV12-4	13	TRBJ1-5	few	CASLGLSNQPQHF	TGTGCCAGCCTGGGCCTTAGCAATCAGCCCCAGCATTTT
.	TRBV12-1	16	TRBJ2-3	.	CASSISSGGGTDTQYF	TGTGCCAGCAGCATATCTAGCGGGGGGGGCACAGATACGCAGTATTTT
.	TRBV12-3/TRBV12-4	14	TRBJ1-3	many	CASSWTVSGNTIYF	TGTGCCAGCAGTTGGACGGTCTCTGGAAACACCATATATTTT
TRBD2	TRBV20-1	18	TRBJ2-7	.	CCAPRGLAGVLVDYEQYF	TGCTGTGCTCCGAGAGGACTAGCGGGAGTTCTGGTGGACTACGAGCAGTACTTC
TRBD2	TRBV20-1	15	TRBJ2-1	many	CSARLPGGAGNEQFF	TGCAGTGCTAGACTCCCCGGGGGGGCCGGGAATGAGCAGTTCTTC
.	TRBV4-3	13	TRBJ2-3	many	CASSQVGPDTQYF	TGCGCCAGCAGCCAGGTCGGCCCAGATACGCAGTATTTT
TRBD2	TRBV4-3	14	TRBJ2-3	.	CASSPAGVADTQYF	TGCGCCAGCAGCCCGGCGGGAGTGGCAGATACGCAGTATTTT
TRBD1	TRBV6-1	16	TRBJ2-7	many	CASSVPDRIGSYEQYF	TGTGCCAGCAGTGTCCCGGACAGGATCGGGTCCTACGAGCAGTACTTC
TRBD2	TRBV5-1	16	TRBJ2-5	few	CASTSHLAAKGETQYF	TGCGCCAGCACCTCGCACCTAGCGGCCAAGGGGGAGACCCAGTACTTC
TRBD2	TRBV29-1	16	TRBJ2-1	.	CSVEDLPGGPYNEQFF	TGCAGCGTTGAAGATCTGCCGGGAGGGCCCTACAATGAGCAGTTCTTC
.	TRBV5-1	14	TRBJ1-2	many	CASSQEDTDYGYTF	TGCGCCAGCAGCCAAGAGGACACCGACTATGGCTACACCTTC
TRBD1	TRBV28	17	TRBJ2-1	many	CASRQYSGTARYNEQFF	TGTGCCAGCAGGCAATATTCCGGGACAGCAAGATACAATGAGCAGTTCTTC
.	TRBV5-5	19	TRBJ1-1	.	CASEPTPYDNIVMNTEAFF	TGTGCCAGCGAGCCAACTCCATACGACAATATAGTTATGAACACTGAAGCTTTCTTT
.	TRBV29-1	13	TRBJ2-2	many	CSVDEIRTGELFF	TGCAGCGTTGATGAGATACGCACCGGGGAGCTGTTTTTT
.	TRBV4-2	16	TRBJ2-7	.	CASSQDLPQGPGEQYF	TGTGCCAGCAGCCAAGATCTTCCTCAGGGGCCGGGAGAGCAGTACTTC
.	TRBV7-2	14	TRBJ1-1	many	CASSLSAWNTEAFF	TGTGCCAGCAGCTTATCAGCCTGGAACACTGAAGCTTTCTTT
.	TRBV20-1	13	TRBJ2-1	few	CSARTTEYNEQFF	TGCAGTGCTAGAACAACAGAGTACAATGAGCAGTTCTTC
.	TRBV20-1	14	TRBJ2-3	.	CSAREAGAEDTQYF	TGCAGTGCTAGAGAAGCTGGGGCGGAGGATACGCAGTATTTT
TRBD1	TRBV4-3	17	TRBJ2-2	many	CASSQDLAGGYPGELFF	TGCGCCAGCAGCCAAGACCTGGCAGGGGGTTATCCCGGGGAGCTGTTTTTT
.	TRBV7-2	16	TRBJ1-4	.	CASSSGRVGTNEKLFF	TGTGCCAGCAGCTCCGGGAGAGTCGGTACCAATGAAAAACTGTTTTTT
TRBD1	TRBV7-8	15	TRBJ1-5	many	CASSVGQGESQPQHF	TGTGCCAGCAGCGTGGGACAGGGGGAGAGTCAGCCCCAGCATTTT
TRBD2	TRBV2	13	TRBJ2-1	many	CASKREGLNEQFF	TGTGCCAGCAAACGGGAGGGTTTGAATGAGCAGTTCTTC
.	TRBV27	13	TRBJ2-7	many	CASSFGLAWEQYF	TGTGCCAGCAGTTTCGGGCTAGCGTGGGAGCAGTACTTC
.	TRBV2	13	TRBJ1-2	few	CASGGENRENYTF	TGTGCCAGCGGTGGGGAAAACAGGGAGAACTACACCTTC
TRBD1	TRBV7-9	15	TRBJ2-2	.	CASSPDRLNTGELFF	TGTGCCAGCAGCCCGGACAGGTTGAACACCGGGGAGCTGTTTTTT
.	TRBV9	13	TRBJ2-3	many	CASSVGNADTQYF	TGTGCCAGCAGCGTAGGGAACGCAGATACGCAGTATTTT
TRBD1	TRBV4-2	18	TRBJ1-4	many	CASSQDLGQGAGNEKLFF	TGTGCCAGCAGCCAAGATCTGGGACAGGGAGCGGGAAATGAAAAACTGTTTTTT
.	TRBV25-1	14	TRBJ2-2	many	CASSERTDTGELFF	TGTGCCAGCAGTGAGAGGACAGACACCGGGGAGCTGTTTTTT